Shown below are 9 T cell receptor beta chains from a single sample sequenced in a study of blood T cell repertoires in COVID-19. TCRdb keeps only in-frame clones here, not all; method: immunoSEQ multiplex PCR. Among hundreds of thousands of clones listed, nearly 90% were seen once. Sequenced input: PBMCs or T cells enriched from blood (not recorded which). All receptors come from a woman in her late teens or twenties with acute COVID-19.

The V call is TRBV4-1, the J call TRBJ2-3, with D maybe TRBD1 (5 bases). Germline V gene data show CDR1 as MGHRA and CDR2 as YSYEKL. Trimming stripped 1 base from V and 2 bases from J, with 13 bases between. The CDR3 is made up of 16 amino acids. The CDR3 sequence: CASSQVDMGFTDTQYF. The DNA for the CDR3 is TGCGCCAGCAGCCAAGTGGACATGGGGTTCACAGATACGCAGTATTTT.

The V gene is TRBV27, the J gene TRBJ1-1, with a tentative D call TRBD1 (6 bases). Germline V gene lookup returns CDR1 MNHEY and CDR2 SMNVEV (reference sequence). V was clipped by 7 bases and J by 2 bases, with 14 bases between them. The CDR3 covers 14 residues. In DNA, the CDR3 is TGTGCCAGCACCCCCACAGGGACCAACACTGAAGCTTTCTTT. Amino acids: CASTPTGTNTEAFF.

The chain couples TRBV12-3 or TRBV12-4 to TRBJ2-1; D is ambiguous. The germline V and J ends were trimmed by 3 bases and 5 bases, with 8 bases remaining between them. The CDR3 loop spans 13 amino acids. CDR3 DNA: TGTGCCAGCAGTTTGGTCGGTGACAATGAGCAGTTCTTC. It is translated as CASSLVGDNEQFF.

This clone appeared a single time. The chain employs TRBV2 and TRBJ2-7; 7 nucleotides line up with TRBD1. Germline trimming cut 7 bases from V and 4 bases from J; bases unmatched to any gene: 10. The CDR3 totals 14 residues. Germline CDR1 is SNHLY and CDR2 is FYNNEI. The DNA of the CDR3 is TGTGCCAGCATGAGAGGGGGCGGAGGTTACGAGCAGTACTTC. It yields the protein CASMRGGGGYEQYF.

The chain employs TRBV12-5 and TRBJ1-2; D remains unclear. The germline CDR1 and CDR2 sequences are LGHNT and FRNRAP. The CDR3 is made up of 13 amino acids. V lost 1 base, J lost 5 bases, and 8 bases lay in between. The CDR3 DNA sequence: TGTGCTAGTGGTTTGGGGACTTCGTATGGCTACACCTTC. Amino acids: CASGLGTSYGYTF.

The rearrangement links TRBV19 to TRBJ1-5, with D possibly matching TRBD1 (6 bases). This CDR3 contains 18 residues. Trimming took 10 bases from V and 0 from J, leaving 25 bases between them. Germline CDR1 is LNHDA and CDR2 is SQIVND (reference sequence). The CDR3 nucleotides are TGTGCCACCTCTACCCTCAGGGGTCCCAAATATAGCAATCAGCCCCAGCATTTT. It specifies CATSTLRGPKYSNQPQHF.

The chain employs TRBV12-3 or TRBV12-4 and TRBJ1-5, with no clear D. The CDR3 contains 13 residues. Trimming took off 7 bases at V and 7 bases at J, with 14 bases between the two ends. CDR3: CASIKTGSQPQHF. For the CDR3, the DNA is TGTGCCAGCATTAAGACTGGGAGCCAGCCCCAGCATTTT.

V usage is TRBV11-2 and J usage is TRBJ1-1; 7 bases agree with TRBD1. J was trimmed by 11 bases and V by 5 bases; bases with no gene match: 5. CDR3 size: 11 residues. Germline V lookup: CDR1 SGHAT, CDR2 FQNNGV. This CDR3 reads CASSVTGDAFF. The CDR3 nucleotides are TGTGCCAGCAGCGTTACAGGGGATGCTTTCTTT.

The chain uses TRBV9 and TRBJ1-2; D not certain. V shed 3 bases and J shed 0 bases, with 12 bases lying between them. This CDR3 comprises 15 residues. Germline CDR1 reads SGDLS; CDR2 reads YYNGEE. The CDR3 nucleotides are TGTGCCAGCAGCGAGGGAGGGAGGCCTAACTATGGCTACACCTTC. It specifies CASSEGGRPNYGYTF.